This T cell receptor (beta chain) is from a study of CD8+ T cells in alopecia areata. This clone turned up a few times. Gene names refer to mouse genes. The observed sequence ends 4 residues before the CDR3 terminus, with the missing tail filled in from the germline J gene. After pooling, cutaneous lymph node cells were sorted with CD4, CD8alpha, NKG2D, NKG2ACE and other markers. cDNA reverse transcribed from extracted RNA served as the sequencing template. Profiling relied on immunoSEQ multiplex PCR, and the TCRdb table lists in-frame clones only, not all of them. The sample presents around 290,000 clones, none singletons. CDR1 and CDR2 (germline): SNHLY, FYNGKV (reference sequence). This CDR3 region has 16 residues. The V segment lost 1 base and the J segment 4 bases; nucleotides outside the gene matches: 5.

V usage is TRBV3 and J usage is TRBJ2-2, with 8 nucleotides matching TRBD1. Sequencing was carried out using CD4+ T cells sorted from a lymph node. This clonotype was obtained from a C3H/HeJ mouse with alopecia areata. Strain MHC haplotype: H2-k. The sequenced part of the CDR3 DNA is TGTGCCAGCAGCTTAGAGACAGGGGAGGGCACCGGG. Translated, it gives CASSLETGEGTG. The whole CDR3 reads CASSLETGEGTGQLYF. Looking up the rest from reference TRBV3 and TRBJ2-2 gives the full variable domain: GPKVLQIPSHQIIDMGQMVTLNCDPVSNHLYFYWYKQILGQQMEFLVNFYNGKVMEKSKLFKDQFSVERPDGSYFTLKIQPTALEDSAVYFCASSLETGEGTGQLYFGEGSKLTVL.